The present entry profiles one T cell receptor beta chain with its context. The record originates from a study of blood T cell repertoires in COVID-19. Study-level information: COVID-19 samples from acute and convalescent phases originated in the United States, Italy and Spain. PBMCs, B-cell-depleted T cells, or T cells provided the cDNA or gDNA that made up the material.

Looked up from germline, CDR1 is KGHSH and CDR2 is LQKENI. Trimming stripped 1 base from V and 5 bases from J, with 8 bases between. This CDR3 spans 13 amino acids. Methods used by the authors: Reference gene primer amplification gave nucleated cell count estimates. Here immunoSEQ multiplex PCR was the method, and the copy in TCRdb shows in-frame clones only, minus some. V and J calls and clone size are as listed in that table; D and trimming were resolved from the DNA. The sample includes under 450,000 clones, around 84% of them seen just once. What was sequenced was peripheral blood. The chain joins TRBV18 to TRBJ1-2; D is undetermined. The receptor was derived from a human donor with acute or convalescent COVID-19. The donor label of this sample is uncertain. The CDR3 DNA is TGTGCCAGCTCACCACAAGCAAATTATGGCTACACCTTC. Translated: CASSPQANYGYTF.